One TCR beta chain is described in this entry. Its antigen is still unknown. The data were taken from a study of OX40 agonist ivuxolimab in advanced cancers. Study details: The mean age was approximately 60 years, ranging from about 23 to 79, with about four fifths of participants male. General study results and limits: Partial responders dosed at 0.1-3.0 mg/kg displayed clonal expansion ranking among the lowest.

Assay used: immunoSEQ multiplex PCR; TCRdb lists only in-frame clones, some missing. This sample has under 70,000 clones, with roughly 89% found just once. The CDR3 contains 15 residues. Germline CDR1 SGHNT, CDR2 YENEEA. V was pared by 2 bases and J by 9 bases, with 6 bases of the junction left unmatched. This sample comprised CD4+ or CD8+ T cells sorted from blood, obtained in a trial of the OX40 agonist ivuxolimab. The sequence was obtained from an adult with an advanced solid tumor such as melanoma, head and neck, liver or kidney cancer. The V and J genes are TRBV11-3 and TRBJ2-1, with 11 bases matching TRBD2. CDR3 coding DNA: TGTGCCAGCAGCTTAAGTAGCGGGGGGGCTAGTGAGCAGTTCTTC. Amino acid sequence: CASSLSSGGASEQFF.